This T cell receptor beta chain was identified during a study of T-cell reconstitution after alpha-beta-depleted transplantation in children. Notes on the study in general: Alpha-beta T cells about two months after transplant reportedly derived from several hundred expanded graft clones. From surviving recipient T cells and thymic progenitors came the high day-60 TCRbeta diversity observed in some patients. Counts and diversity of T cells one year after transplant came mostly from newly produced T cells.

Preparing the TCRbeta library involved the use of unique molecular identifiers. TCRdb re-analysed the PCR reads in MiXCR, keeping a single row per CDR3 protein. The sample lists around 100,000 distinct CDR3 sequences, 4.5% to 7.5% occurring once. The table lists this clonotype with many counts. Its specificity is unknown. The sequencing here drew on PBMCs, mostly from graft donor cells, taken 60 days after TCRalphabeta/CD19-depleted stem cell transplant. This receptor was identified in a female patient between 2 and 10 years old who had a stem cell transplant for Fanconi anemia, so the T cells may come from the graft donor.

The CDR3 DNA follows: TGTGCCAGCAGTTTTCTTAGCGGGGGAGCCACAGATACGCAGTATTTT. Translation: CASSFLSGGATDTQYF. V and J are TRBV28 and TRBJ2-3; 9 positions agree with TRBD2. CDR3 size: 16 residues. Germline CDR1 and CDR2: MDHEN and SYDVKM. V was pared by 3 bases and J by 2 bases, with 6 bases of the junction left unmatched.